This is a list of T cell receptor beta chains from one sample in a study of control samples from healthy donors and cancer patients. Using immunoSEQ multiplex PCR, the repertoire was profiled, and TCRdb retains in-frame clones only, with some absent. This table has more than 85,000 clones, roughly 90% appearing once. The sample taken for sequencing was blood. Receptors were obtained from a woman aged 45-65 years in good health. Each CDR3 is given with its conserved first and last residue. The D gene is left open where the match is weak. Where a row states a size, it is once, few, many or the class of an expanded clone; other rows omit it.

>.|13|TRBJ2-6|TRBV10-2|.
CATGGFGANVLTF
TGCGCCACCGGGGGATTTGGGGCCAACGTCCTGACTTTC
>.|12|TRBJ2-3|TRBV5-1|once
CASSGPRDTQYF
TGCGCCAGCAGTGGGCCGCGAGATACGCAGTATTTT
>.|12|TRBJ2-3|TRBV6-6|.
CASSSLVDTQYF
TGTGCCAGCAGTTCACTTGTAGATACGCAGTATTTT
>.|14|TRBJ1-2|TRBV7-9|.
CASSLAWPDYGYTF
TGTGCCAGCAGCTTAGCGTGGCCGGACTATGGCTACACCTTC
>TRBD2|13|TRBJ2-1|TRBV18|.
CASRGTSYNEQFF
TGTGCCAGTCGCGGGACTAGTTACAATGAGCAGTTCTTC
>TRBD2|16|TRBJ2-2|TRBV5-5|.
CASSIREGANTGELFF
TGTGCCAGCAGTATTCGGGAGGGGGCGAACACCGGGGAGCTGTTTTTT
>.|16|TRBJ2-7|TRBV5-1|.
CASSLPRGSTSYEQYF
TGCGCCAGCAGCCTGCCGAGGGGGTCCACCTCCTACGAGCAGTACTTC
>TRBD1|15|TRBJ1-2|TRBV3-1/TRBV3-2|.
CASSQVLGRQGGYTF
TGTGCCAGCAGCCAAGTGTTGGGAAGACAGGGAGGCTACACCTTC
>.|15|TRBJ1-6|TRBV7-3|.
CASSLTSGRGSPLHF
TGTGCCAGCAGCTTAACTTCAGGGAGGGGTTCACCCCTCCACTTT
>.|14|TRBJ2-5|TRBV3-1/TRBV3-2|.
CASSWFRGAETQYF
TGTGCCAGCAGCTGGTTCAGGGGGGCAGAGACCCAGTACTTC
>.|16|TRBJ2-3|TRBV7-9|.
CASSSREVAPRNTQYF
TGTGCCAGCAGCTCCAGGGAGGTCGCACCCCGCAATACGCAGTATTTT
>TRBD2|21|TRBJ2-1|TRBV6-1|.
CASSEWKRLAGGVRFYNEQFF
TGTGCCAGCAGTGAATGGAAAAGACTAGCGGGGGGGGTTAGATTCTACAATGAGCAGTTCTTC
>TRBD2|15|TRBJ2-7|TRBV5-1|.
CASSLIPGLRFEQYF
TGCGCCAGCAGCTTGATCCCGGGACTAAGGTTCGAGCAGTACTTC
>.|12|TRBJ2-3|TRBV7-8|.
CASSEGGNTQYF
TGTGCCAGCAGCGAGGGGGGAAATACGCAGTATTTT
>.|14|TRBJ1-2|TRBV18|.
CASSNSAGNGGYTF
TGTGCCAGCTCAAATTCGGCAGGGAACGGGGGCTACACCTTC
>.|10|TRBJ1-1|TRBV30|.
CASEQGQAFF
TGTGCCAGCGAACAAGGACAAGCTTTCTTT
>.|14|TRBJ2-1|TRBV7-3|.
CASSLNPGAYEQFF
TGTGCCAGCAGCTTAAATCCAGGGGCCTATGAGCAGTTCTTC
>TRBD1|16|TRBJ2-3|TRBV19|.
CASSITGGGPGDTQYF
TGTGCCAGTAGTATAACAGGGGGCGGCCCTGGAGATACGCAGTATTTT
>.|14|TRBJ1-1|TRBV27|.
CASSLNTRNTEAFF
TGTGCCAGCAGTTTAAACACACGGAACACTGAAGCTTTCTTT
>TRBD2|16|TRBJ2-3|TRBV7-6|few
CASSLPSGGSTDTQYF
TGTGCCAGCAGCTTACCTAGCGGGGGGAGCACAGATACGCAGTATTTT
>.|14|TRBJ2-5|TRBV7-9|.
CASSLIGGQETQYF
TGTGCCAGCAGCTTGATCGGGGGCCAAGAGACCCAGTACTTC
>.|16|TRBJ1-1|TRBV27|.
CASIASPWEENTEAFF
TGTGCCAGCATTGCCTCCCCATGGGAGGAGAACACTGAAGCTTTCTTT
>.|15|TRBJ1-1|TRBV30|.
CAWIRSTGPHSEAFF
TGTGCCTGGATTAGATCCACAGGGCCCCACTCAGAAGCTTTCTTT
>.|13|TRBJ1-4|TRBV6-5|.
CASSYAFGEKLFF
TGTGCCAGCAGTTACGCCTTCGGCGAAAAACTGTTTTTT
>TRBD1|17|TRBJ1-4|TRBV7-2|.
CASSQRRLRDSNEKLFF
TGTGCCAGCAGCCAACGTCGCCTCCGGGACAGTAATGAAAAACTGTTTTTT
>.|15|TRBJ2-1|TRBV9|once
CASSARRSSYNEQFF
TGTGCCAGCAGCGCTCGAAGGAGTTCCTACAATGAGCAGTTCTTC
>TRBD2|15|TRBJ2-1|TRBV7-2|.
CASSTRLAVDNEQFF
TGTGCCAGCAGCACCCGACTAGCGGTAGACAATGAGCAGTTCTTC
>TRBD1|14|TRBJ2-4|TRBV28|.
CASSLNPGQAGPYF
TGTGCCAGCAGTCTAAACCCGGGACAGGCTGGTCCGTACTTC
>.|14|TRBJ2-5|TRBV7-2|.
CASSSGRRQETQYF
TGTGCCAGCAGCTCGGGACGAAGACAAGAGACCCAGTACTTC
>TRBD1|15|TRBJ2-7|TRBV5-1|.
CASSYGQAQSYEQYF
TGCGCCAGCAGCTACGGACAGGCCCAATCCTACGAGCAGTACTTC
>.|13|TRBJ2-5|TRBV6-4|.
CASSASQGETQYF
TGTGCCAGCAGTGCCTCCCAGGGAGAGACCCAGTACTTC
>.|12|TRBJ2-3|TRBV12-3/TRBV12-4|.
CASALPGDTQYF
TGTGCCAGCGCGCTTCCGGGAGATACGCAGTATTTT
>.|15|TRBJ1-2|TRBV19|once
CASSIAGNPGYGYTF
TGTGCCAGTAGTATAGCGGGGAACCCGGGCTATGGCTACACCTTC
>.|13|TRBJ1-1|TRBV7-7|once
CASSPREGGEAFF
TGTGCCAGCAGCCCGAGGGAAGGGGGTGAAGCTTTCTTT
>.|13|TRBJ2-1|TRBV5-1|.
CASSLNSYNEQFF
TGCGCCAGCAGCCTAAACTCCTACAATGAGCAGTTCTTC
>.|15|TRBJ1-2|TRBV6-1|.
CASSEGALPFYGYTF
TGTGCCAGCAGTGAGGGGGCCTTGCCCTTTTATGGCTACACCTTC
>.|14|TRBJ2-3|TRBV14|once
CASSLGGGTDTQYF
TGTGCCAGCAGCCTGGGGGGAGGCACAGATACGCAGTATTTT
>TRBD2|14|TRBJ2-1|TRBV30|.
CAWGELRGGREQFF
TGTGCCTGGGGTGAATTACGGGGGGGCCGTGAGCAGTTCTTC
>.|14|TRBJ2-5|TRBV19|.
CASSSVAPGETQYF
TGTGCCAGTAGTAGTGTAGCCCCCGGGGAGACCCAGTACTTC
>TRBD1|14|TRBJ2-2|TRBV24-1|.
CATSGTGGTGELFF
TGTGCCACCAGTGGGACAGGGGGCACCGGGGAGCTGTTTTTT
>.|14|TRBJ2-7|TRBV6-5|few
CASSLQGTNYEQYF
TGTGCCAGCAGTTTACAAGGGACAAACTACGAGCAGTACTTC
>TRBD1|15|TRBJ2-1|TRBV7-7|.
CASSLGGGAYNEQFF
TGTGCCAGCAGCTTAGGAGGGGGCGCCTACAATGAGCAGTTCTTC
>TRBD2|11|TRBJ2-1|TRBV6-5|.
CASSRGTTQFF
TGTGCCAGCAGTCGTGGGACTACTCAGTTCTTC
>.|15|TRBJ2-2|TRBV24-1|.
CATSDGRRVSGELFF
TGTGCCACCAGTGATGGCAGGCGAGTCTCCGGGGAGCTGTTTTTT